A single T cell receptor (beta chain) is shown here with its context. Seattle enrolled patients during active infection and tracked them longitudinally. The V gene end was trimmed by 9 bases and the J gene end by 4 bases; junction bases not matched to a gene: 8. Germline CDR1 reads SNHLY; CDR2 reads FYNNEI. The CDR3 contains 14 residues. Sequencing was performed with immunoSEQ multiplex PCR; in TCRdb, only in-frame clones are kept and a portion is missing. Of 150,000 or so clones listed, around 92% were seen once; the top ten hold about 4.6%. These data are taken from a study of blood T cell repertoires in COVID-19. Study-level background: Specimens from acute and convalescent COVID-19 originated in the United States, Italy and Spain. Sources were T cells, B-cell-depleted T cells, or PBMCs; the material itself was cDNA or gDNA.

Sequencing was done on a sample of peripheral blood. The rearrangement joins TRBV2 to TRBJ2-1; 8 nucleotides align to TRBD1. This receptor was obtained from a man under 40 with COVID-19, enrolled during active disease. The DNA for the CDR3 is TGTGCCAGTAAGGACAGGGACGGATACAATGAGCAGTTCTTC. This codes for CASKDRDGYNEQFF.